This passage covers 6 T cell receptor beta chains from one sample sequenced in a study of sequential checkpoint blockade in melanoma. Treatment meaning: randomized to nivolumab then ipilimumab (arm A) or the reverse (arm B). Sequencing used immunoSEQ multiplex PCR; TCRdb keeps in-frame clones, though not all of them. The table lists some 2,000 clones, around 23% of them singletons, with around 12% in the top ten. The material was tumor tissue (inferred from file names), obtained from a patient given nivolumab and ipilimumab in sequence. Receptors originate from a human donor with melanoma.

In this sample, this clone turned up once. This CDR3 is CAWREPGHGYEQYF. CDR3 bases: TGTGCCTGGAGGGAACCGGGACACGGTTACGAGCAGTACTTC. V gene TRBV30 combines with J gene TRBJ2-7, with D perhaps matching TRBD1 (6 bases). Germline-derived CDR1 and CDR2 are GTSNPN and SVGIG (reference sequence). The CDR3 length is 14 residues. The V end was cut by 3 bases, the J end by 4 bases, with 16 bases between.

Only a few counts were recorded for this clone. J is TRBJ2-1 and V is TRBV15; 8 nucleotides align to TRBD2. Germline-derived CDR1 and CDR2 are LNHNV and YYDKDF (reference sequence). The length of the CDR3 is 16 residues. With V trimmed by 0 bases and J by 9 bases, 10 bases remained unmatched. The CDR3 region is CATSRDPLGRGVEQFF. The DNA of the CDR3 is TGTGCCACCAGCAGAGATCCGTTGGGGCGGGGGGTTGAGCAGTTCTTC.

This chain joins TRBV18 and TRBJ2-3; 10 nucleotides align to TRBD1. Germline values: CDR1 KGHSH, CDR2 LQKENI. The CDR3 has 15 amino acids. J gave up 7 bases and V 5 bases, and 9 bases lay outside the gene matches. The CDR3 DNA reads as TGTGCCAGCTCAACCCAGGGACAGGGGACACATACGCAGTATTTT. Protein sequence: CASSTQGQGTHTQYF.

This clone is medium-sized (0.01 to 0.1%) in the sample. The chain couples TRBV10-3 to TRBJ1-5, with 8 bases aligning to TRBD1. The J segment lost 0 bases and the V segment lost 2 bases, leaving 12 bases of the junction unmatched. The CDR3 spans 19 residues. Germline values: CDR1 ENHRY, CDR2 SYGVKD. CDR3 DNA sequence: TGTGCCATCAGTGAGGAACCGGTTAGGACAGGGAATAGCAATCAGCCCCAGCATTTT. Its protein is CAISEEPVRTGNSNQPQHF.

The chain recombines TRBV30 with TRBJ1-6; a possible D gene is TRBD1 (5 bases). The CDR3 covers 13 residues. V lost 0 bases, J lost 7 bases, and 7 bases lay in between. Per the germline V gene, CDR1 is GTSNPN and CDR2 is SVGIG (reference sequence). The DNA of the CDR3 is TGTGCCTGGAGTGTACAGGCCAATTCACCCCTCCACTTT. Translating gives CAWSVQANSPLHF.

The rearrangement links TRBV6-8 to TRBJ1-2; 7 bases line up with TRBD1. The CDR3 loop spans 15 amino acids. Looked up from germline, CDR1 is MNHGY and CDR2 is SAAAGT. Losses at the gene ends were 5 bases for V and 4 bases for J; bases not matched to a gene: 10. The CDR3 here is CASSGLTGTTYGYTF. The CDR3 DNA sequence: TGTGCCAGCAGTGGCTTGACAGGGACAACCTATGGCTACACCTTC.